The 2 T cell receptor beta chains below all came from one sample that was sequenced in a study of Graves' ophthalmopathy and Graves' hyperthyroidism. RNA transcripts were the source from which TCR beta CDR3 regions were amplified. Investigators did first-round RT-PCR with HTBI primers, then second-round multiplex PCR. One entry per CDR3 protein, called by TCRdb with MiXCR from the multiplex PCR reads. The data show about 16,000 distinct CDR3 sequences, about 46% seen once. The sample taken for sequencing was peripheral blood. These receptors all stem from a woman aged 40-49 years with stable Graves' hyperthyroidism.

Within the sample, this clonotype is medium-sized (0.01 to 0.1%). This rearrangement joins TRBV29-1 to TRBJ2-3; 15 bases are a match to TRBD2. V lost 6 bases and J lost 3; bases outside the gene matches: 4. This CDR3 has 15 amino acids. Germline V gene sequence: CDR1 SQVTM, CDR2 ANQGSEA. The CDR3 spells CSVRGTSGRTDTQYF. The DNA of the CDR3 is TGCAGCGTCCGTGGGACTAGCGGGAGGACAGATACGCAGTATTTT.

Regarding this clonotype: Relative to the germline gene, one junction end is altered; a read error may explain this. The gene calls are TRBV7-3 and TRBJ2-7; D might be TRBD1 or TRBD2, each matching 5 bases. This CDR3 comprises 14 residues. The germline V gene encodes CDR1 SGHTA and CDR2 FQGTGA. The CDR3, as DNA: TGCGCCAGCAGCCCCCCTACGGGGCCCTACGAGCAGTACTTC. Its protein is CASSPPTGPYEQYF. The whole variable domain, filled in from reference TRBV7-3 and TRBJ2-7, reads GAGVSQTPSNKVTEKGKYVELRCDPISGHTALYWYRQSLGQGPEFLIYFQGTGAADDSGLPNDRFFAVRPEGSVSTLKIQRTERGDSAVYLCASSPPTGPYEQYFGPGTRLTVT.